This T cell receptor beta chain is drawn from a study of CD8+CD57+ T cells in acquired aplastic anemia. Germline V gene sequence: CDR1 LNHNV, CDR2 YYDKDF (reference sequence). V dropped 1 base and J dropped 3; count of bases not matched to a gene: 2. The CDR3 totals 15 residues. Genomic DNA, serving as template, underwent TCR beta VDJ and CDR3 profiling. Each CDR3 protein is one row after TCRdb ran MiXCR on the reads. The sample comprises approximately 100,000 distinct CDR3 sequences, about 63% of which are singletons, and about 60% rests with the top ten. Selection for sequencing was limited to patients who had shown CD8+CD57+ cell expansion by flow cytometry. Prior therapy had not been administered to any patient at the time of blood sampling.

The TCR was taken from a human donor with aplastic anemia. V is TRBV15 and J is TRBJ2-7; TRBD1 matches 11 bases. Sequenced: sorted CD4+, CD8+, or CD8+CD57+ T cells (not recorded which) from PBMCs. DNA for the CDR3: TGTGCCACCAGCAGAGGGACAGGGGGCAGCTACGAGCAGTACTTC. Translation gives CATSRGTGGSYEQYF.